Below are 18 T cell receptor beta chains sequenced from a single sample in a study of T cells in Graves' hyperthyroidism and ophthalmopathy. The source material, RNA transcripts, was used to amplify TCR beta CDR3 regions. During a first-round RT-PCR of the TCR CDR3, the HTBI primer set was used. TCRdb independently ran MiXCR on the multiplex PCR reads; one entry per CDR3 protein. In the table there are about 640,000 distinct CDR3 sequences, about 20% of which are singletons. Sequencing was carried out using blood. The source of these receptors is a man aged 30 to 45 with Graves' ophthalmopathy.

This chain connects TRBV28 to TRBJ2-2; D unresolved. CDR1 is MDHEN and CDR2 is SYDVKM in the germline V gene. The ends were cut back, 6 bases at V and 0 bases at J, with 14 bases in the middle. The CDR3 is made up of 16 amino acids. The CDR3 DNA is TGTGCCAGCAGCCCCTCTCCAGGCGCGAACACCGGGGAGCTGTTTTTT. This sequence encodes CASSPSPGANTGELFF.

CDR3 nucleotides: TGCGCCAGCAGCTCCCGAGAAGCGGGAGGTACAGATACGCAGTATTTT. This translates into CASSSREAGGTDTQYF. This chain links TRBV5-1 with TRBJ2-3, with TRBD2 identical over 9 bases. Germline V gene sequence: CDR1 SGHRS, CDR2 YFSETQ. The junction had 8 bases not matched to a gene; V was cut back by 3 bases and J by 3 bases. The CDR3 is 16 amino acids.

This clonotype has a count of ten or more. This chain links TRBV2 with TRBJ2-2; tentatively, D is TRBD1 (5 bases). The germline CDR1 and CDR2 sequences are SNHLY and FYNNEI. This CDR3 contains 12 residues. V was cut by 6 bases and J by 3 bases, with 5 bases left in between. DNA of the CDR3: TGTGCCAGCAGGACAGACACCGGGGAGCTGTTTTTT. Its protein is CASRTDTGELFF.

The chain employs TRBV28 and TRBJ1-2; D is unresolved. The CDR3 is made up of 13 amino acids. Trimming took off 5 bases at V and 4 bases at J, with 11 bases between the two ends. Germline values: CDR1 MDHEN, CDR2 SYDVKM. CDR3 nucleotides: TGTGCCAGCAGTATCGCCAAATCCTATGGCTACACCTTC. Translation: CASSIAKSYGYTF.

The chain combines TRBV11-2 with TRBJ2-7; D ambiguous. Germline V CDR1 and CDR2: SGHAT, FQNNGV. V lost 5 bases to trimming and J lost 5 bases, with 19 bases between them. The CDR3 has 15 amino acids. The CDR3 DNA reads as TGTGCCAGCAGCGTAAACCGGGCCCATGGGGACGAGCAGTACTTC. Protein: CASSVNRAHGDEQYF.

The V gene is TRBV11-2, the J gene TRBJ2-3, with 12 positions matching TRBD1. Per the germline V gene, CDR1 is SGHAT and CDR2 is FQNNGV. The CDR3 is made up of 16 amino acids. After removal of 5 bases from V and 4 bases from J, the junction contained 7 bases not matched to a gene. In nucleotides, the CDR3 is TGTGCCAGCAGCACGGGACAGGGGGCATTCGCAGATACGCAGTATTTT. Translation: CASSTGQGAFADTQYF.

Worth noting for this clonotype: Sequence at one end of the junction differs from germline and may be a read error. This chain joins TRBV6-1 and TRBJ2-5; no clear D gene. CDR1 and CDR2 (germline): MNHNS, SASEGT. This CDR3 region has 12 residues. CDR3 bases: TGTGTCAGCAGTCATAACCAAGAGACCCAGTACTTC. This sequence encodes CVSSHNQETQYF.

The table lists this clonotype with many counts. The rearrangement uses TRBV5-1 and TRBJ2-3; 11 nucleotides agree with TRBD2. The V and J ends lost 4 bases and 5 bases, in that order; junction bases with no gene match: 9. Germline loops: CDR1 SGHRS, CDR2 YFSETQ. The length of the CDR3 is 16 residues. This chain's CDR3 is CASSLVAGGPIDTQYF. The CDR3 DNA reads TGCGCCAGCAGCCTCGTAGCGGGAGGGCCTATAGATACGCAGTATTTT.

In its sample, this clonotype was seen a few times. The chain joins TRBV18 to TRBJ2-7; no firm D call. The CDR3 totals 14 residues. Trimming shortened V by 3 bases and J by 1 base, and 10 bases separated the two germline ends. Germline V gene data show CDR1 as KGHSH and CDR2 as LQKENI. DNA of the CDR3: TGTGCCAGCTCACCCAACGAACAGTCCTACGAGCAGTACTTC. This gives the protein CASSPNEQSYEQYF.

This chain links TRBV6-1 with TRBJ2-3; 7 bases align to TRBD2. Germline loops: CDR1 MNHNS, CDR2 SASEGT. Losses at the gene ends were 6 bases for V and 6 bases for J; bases not matched to a gene: 12. This CDR3 is 15 amino acids long. The CDR3 protein is CASRLTSAKDDTQYF. Here the CDR3 DNA reads TGTGCCAGCAGACTCACTAGCGCCAAAGACGATACGCAGTATTTT.

The rearrangement links TRBV6-2 or TRBV6-3 to TRBJ1-6; 8 bases are shared with TRBD1. V was pared by 4 bases and J by 14 bases, with 1 base of the junction left unmatched. The CDR3 loop spans 11 amino acids. The V gene's germline CDR1 is MNHEY and CDR2 SVGEGT. The CDR3 DNA reads as TGTGCCAGCAGTTCGGGACAGGCCCTCCACTTT. It is translated as CASSSGQALHF.

This clonotype appeared many times. CDR3 region: CASSSIGGKSSYNEQFF. The CDR3 coding sequence is TGTGCCAGCAGCTCCATTGGGGGAAAGAGCTCCTACAATGAGCAGTTCTTC. This sequence joins TRBV11-2 and TRBJ2-1; the D gene could be TRBD1 or TRBD2 (5 bases each). V was clipped by 4 bases and J by 0 bases, with 16 bases between them. Germline V gene lookup returns CDR1 SGHAT and CDR2 FQNNGV. This CDR3 comprises 17 residues.

In its sample, this clonotype was seen many times. The gene calls are TRBV28 and TRBJ1-1; 8 bases are shared with TRBD1. Germline V gene data show CDR1 as MDHEN and CDR2 as SYDVKM. The CDR3 covers 18 residues. With V trimmed by 6 bases and J by 0 bases, 15 bases remained unmatched. CDR3 residues: CASSRGQGEGPLNTEAFF. CDR3 nucleotide sequence: TGTGCCAGCAGCCGCGGACAGGGTGAGGGGCCTTTGAACACTGAAGCTTTCTTT.

The chain recombines TRBV7-9 with TRBJ2-3; 8 bases line up with TRBD2. Germline loops: CDR1 SEHNR, CDR2 FQNEAQ (reference sequence). V dropped 2 bases and J dropped 4; count of bases not matched to a gene: 14. CDR3 length: 18 amino acids. CDR3 region: CASSLNLLVAGIADTQYF. The CDR3, as DNA: TGTGCCAGCAGCTTAAACCTCCTTGTAGCGGGAATTGCAGATACGCAGTATTTT.

The chain carries TRBV28 and TRBJ2-2; 10 bases align to TRBD1. Germline V gene data show CDR1 as MDHEN and CDR2 as SYDVKM. The CDR3 extends over 16 amino acids. Trimming cost V 8 bases and J 5 bases; bases outside gene matches: 11. The CDR3 loop is CASLSTGGRGTGELFF. The DNA of the CDR3 is TGTGCCAGCCTTTCGACAGGGGGCAGAGGGACCGGGGAGCTGTTTTTT.

This clonotype was counted only a few times. The V gene is TRBV5-1, the J gene TRBJ2-3, with TRBD2 matching over 8 bases. In germline, CDR1 is SGHRS, CDR2 YFSETQ. After removal of 4 bases from V and 5 bases from J, the junction contained 12 bases not matched to a gene. The CDR3 has 16 amino acids. The CDR3 sequence is CASSQTSGVAQDTQYF. The CDR3 nucleotides are TGCGCCAGCAGCCAAACTAGCGGTGTGGCGCAAGATACGCAGTATTTT.

At least ten counts were recorded for this clonotype. The chain uses TRBV5-1 and TRBJ2-1; 8 bases agree with TRBD1. V lost 4 bases and J lost 0; bases outside the gene matches: 6. This CDR3 region has 16 residues. CDR1 and CDR2 (germline): SGHRS, YFSETQ. CDR3 sequence: CASSVRDRSSYNEQFF. CDR3 DNA sequence: TGCGCCAGCAGCGTGAGGGACAGGAGCTCCTACAATGAGCAGTTCTTC.

This clonotype appeared many times. This sequence joins TRBV6-1 and TRBJ2-7, with a tentative D call TRBD2 (6 bases). Trimming pared 8 bases from V and 3 bases from J, leaving 14 bases between. Germline CDR1 is MNHNS and CDR2 is SASEGT. The CDR3 is made up of 13 amino acids. The CDR3 DNA follows: TGTGCCAGCGAGGAGGGAGAGATCTACGAGCAGTACTTC. Translating gives CASEEGEIYEQYF.